The rows below give T cell receptor beta chains drawn from one sample of a study of monozygotic twins with inflammatory bowel disease. TCRdb re-analyzed the 5' RACE reads; it lists each CDR3 protein once, without DNA. The sample includes approximately 400,000 distinct CDR3 sequences. Sequencing was performed on blood. The origin of the receptors is a human donor with ulcerative colitis or Crohn's disease, or a healthy co-twin of an affected twin (not recorded which). The CDR3 runs from the conserved cysteine through the conserved F or W.

j_gene: TRBJ1-6
v_gene: TRBV2
CDR3aa: CASSEALRANSPLHF

j_gene: TRBJ2-3
v_gene: TRBV6-1
CDR3aa: CASRVSGGATDTQYF

j_gene: TRBJ2-3
v_gene: TRBV24-1
CDR3aa: CATSDFRRWDGGADTQYF

j_gene: TRBJ2-7
v_gene: TRBV20-1
CDR3aa: CSAHRPPRGEQYF

j_gene: TRBJ2-2
v_gene: TRBV2
CDR3aa: CASRGIVNTGELFF

j_gene: TRBJ2-2
v_gene: TRBV7-2
CDR3aa: CASSQTGTSGIRGELFF

j_gene: TRBJ1-1
v_gene: TRBV11-2
CDR3aa: CASSLGSTYTEAFF

j_gene: TRBJ2-5
v_gene: TRBV28
CDR3aa: CASSLALSRRGETQYF

j_gene: TRBJ1-6
v_gene: TRBV27
CDR3aa: CASRAGTGGLGVLSPLHF

j_gene: TRBJ1-6
v_gene: TRBV7-9
CDR3aa: CASSATGRSYNSPLHF

j_gene: TRBJ2-2
v_gene: TRBV19
CDR3aa: CASSMVGGPGELFF

j_gene: TRBJ2-7
v_gene: TRBV12-5
CDR3aa: CASGPSGGHEQYF

j_gene: TRBJ2-7
v_gene: TRBV5-1
CDR3aa: CASSSSRDRVDEQYF

j_gene: TRBJ2-3
v_gene: TRBV29-1
CDR3aa: CSVGQVRATDTQYF

j_gene: TRBJ2-1
v_gene: TRBV5-1
CDR3aa: CASRAGLAGGNEQFF

j_gene: TRBJ2-7
v_gene: TRBV11-2
CDR3aa: CASSLDLLRGEYF

j_gene: TRBJ2-3
v_gene: TRBV4-2
CDR3aa: CASSQEWGGPTDTQYF

j_gene: TRBJ2-1
v_gene: TRBV20-1
CDR3aa: CSARVRGTYNEQFF

j_gene: TRBJ2-2
v_gene: TRBV5-1
CDR3aa: CASSLIVAVQTGELFF

j_gene: TRBJ2-7
v_gene: TRBV4-1
CDR3aa: CASSQDTPGQGFEQYF

j_gene: TRBJ1-1
v_gene: TRBV24-1
CDR3aa: CATSDLWRGDMNTEAFF

j_gene: TRBJ2-3
v_gene: TRBV6-2/TRBV6-3
CDR3aa: CASSGLGTQYF

j_gene: TRBJ2-6
v_gene: TRBV29-1
CDR3aa: CSVESQGVASGANVLTF

j_gene: TRBJ2-3
v_gene: TRBV20-1
CDR3aa: CSAPPGRSTDTQYF

j_gene: TRBJ2-3
v_gene: TRBV7-9
CDR3aa: CASSLSGRVADTQYF

j_gene: TRBJ2-1
v_gene: TRBV29-1
CDR3aa: CSVAGASEQFF

j_gene: TRBJ1-1
v_gene: TRBV7-9
CDR3aa: CASRLETGNTEAFF

j_gene: TRBJ2-1
v_gene: TRBV9
CDR3aa: CASSSGGPLYNEQFF

j_gene: TRBJ2-2
v_gene: TRBV4-1
CDR3aa: CASSAQLATSTGELFF

j_gene: TRBJ1-3
v_gene: TRBV24-1
CDR3aa: CATRESGSGNTIYF

j_gene: TRBJ2-3
v_gene: TRBV20-1
CDR3aa: CSARDRVTSTDTQYF

j_gene: TRBJ1-1
v_gene: TRBV7-9
CDR3aa: CASTDRSGYTEAFF

j_gene: TRBJ2-5
v_gene: TRBV18
CDR3aa: CASSPPATSGGLKTQYF

j_gene: TRBJ2-1
v_gene: TRBV6-1
CDR3aa: CASSETGINEQFF

j_gene: TRBJ2-7
v_gene: TRBV20-1
CDR3aa: CSARDLSASGRLYEQYF

j_gene: TRBJ2-2
v_gene: TRBV6-2/TRBV6-3
CDR3aa: CASGDRNTGELFF

j_gene: TRBJ1-2
v_gene: TRBV9
CDR3aa: CASETENYGYTF

j_gene: TRBJ2-6
v_gene: TRBV9
CDR3aa: CASSVGGGGAPGANVLTF

j_gene: TRBJ2-7
v_gene: TRBV2
CDR3aa: CASSDNGGGLYEQYF

j_gene: TRBJ2-5
v_gene: TRBV2
CDR3aa: CASRAYRLAGWGRETQYF

j_gene: TRBJ2-7
v_gene: TRBV5-1
CDR3aa: CASSLGPGTYEQYF